This T cell receptor (beta chain) was recovered during a study of long-term antiretroviral therapy in people with HIV (dated by TCRdb to 2022 to 2024). Regarding the complete study: The earliest samples were collected roughly a decade before the 2015 WHO recommendation for immediate ART, at a time when ART was usually postponed until CD4 counts fell. This retrospective serial study examined whether starting ART and sustained HIV suppression were associated with changes in the composition and diversity of the TRB repertoire in peripheral blood. From 30 adults with confirmed HIV infection, the cohort provided 150 to 200 cryopreserved PBMC samples, gathered serially across a mean of around 6 years (range 1-12). About 35% of the 30 participants with HIV were female. No cross-contamination during QIAcube processing was shown when test extractions of a monoclonal T-cell line were performed alongside 33 polyclonal samples.

Taken from the germline V gene, the CDR1 and CDR2 loops are SGHRS and YFSETQ. The CDR3 runs 13 amino acids, cysteine and phenylalanine included. Just the 39-base CDR3 DNA is kept, in frame starting at base 1. V is shortened by 4 bases, J by 5 bases, and the region joining them spans 9 bases. Participants were included only if at least one PBMC sample before ART initiation and at least two post-ART samples were available. Every participant with HIV received treatment in the United States of America. Before DNA extraction, cryopreserved samples of roughly 0.9-10 million PBMC were thawed and then washed. At the time of the earliest PBMC sample, participants with HIV were aged between 23 and 54 years. Each participant contributed PBMC samples from 1-4 timepoints before ART initiation and 2-8 timepoints after ART initiation, with a median of 7 samples. Serial HIV viral load, CD4+ T-cell count, ART history and demographic data were obtained for every participant. A Qiagen kit on a QIAcube was used to extract genomic DNA from unsorted PBMC, with samples processed in batches of 12.

The immunoSEQ hsTCRB v3.0 assay was used at survey level resolution to sequence the TRB variable region. The target sequencing depth for TRB was about 40,000-55,000 T-cell genomes per sample. Pooled TRB libraries were sequenced on an Illumina MiSeq with a v3 150-cycle kit. Regarding the original processing steps: Repertoire analysis was performed in R inside a reproducible Nextflow workflow that covered QC, data transformation and analysis. Custom analyses were implemented in LymphoSeq2, an R package for AIRR-Seq data exploration. A handful of samples that yielded fewer than 5000 total TRB sequences were excluded, so that around 190 HIV repertoires were analyzed. Among the 170 to 200 retained HIV repertoires, fewer than 65 were collected before ART initiation and around 130 after ART initiation. Repertoires were downsampled to 5000 TRB nucleotide sequences, with summary statistics averaged over 100 downsampling iterations. The analysis kept only TRB sequences whose CDR3 regions were at least seven amino acids long. A Shannon entropy-derived clonality score and the Gini coefficient were used to measure diversity. Repertoire networks linked the top 5000 CDR3 amino acid sequences whenever two sequences differed by an edit distance of one. GLIPH2 predicted antigen specificity groups and MHC restriction for TRB CDR3 amino acid sequences. Known CMV, EBV, HIV or tissue antigen associations were flagged by matching CDR3 amino acid sequences against VDJdb and McPAS-TCR. Pre-ART, post-ART and control groups were compared with Wilcoxon signed-rank tests and Holm-Bonferroni correction. This is the immuneACCESS table as TCRdb keeps it, with only in-frame sequences that have V and J called. A part of the clones is gone; compared with another copy, unresolved V genes explain less than half, and the rest is unexplained. V and J calls and clone size are given by that table; D and trimming were obtained from the DNA. The sample profile shows about 30,000 clones; roughly 84% of them were found once. The ten largest clones take up 7.5% to 9.5% of the sample.

On the study overall, not on this receptor specifically: ART initiation was associated with a significant increase in TRB diversity, but diversity stayed significantly below transplant donor controls even after long-term ART. Compared with controls, HIV repertoires had narrower CDR3 length ranges, and the network structure pointed to an antigen-experienced repertoire that shifted only slightly toward naive after ART. The samples were dated from about 2003 to 2018, and the ART regimens that were used may be less effective than current ART regimens. Inferences about post-ART repertoire changes are limited because no data were available on ART adherence, viral resistance or therapy changes. The repertoire was dominated across all time points by expanded TRB clones identified before ART initiation, although this dominance was seen to fluctuate and to decrease in many PLHIV after ART. Because cell numbers in pre-ART samples were limited, unsorted PBMC were profiled instead of sorted CD4+ and CD8+ T cells. Limited PBMC availability meant only the TCR beta chain was sequenced, without alpha chain pairing.

With respect to this clone: This clone's antigen is unknown. The record has no base qualities; no much larger clone is one base away.

The chain is assembled from TRBV5-1 and TRBJ2-2; a weak D assignment points to TRBD2 (6 bases agree). The sequence derives from a man aged 35 to 55 with HIV. Sequenced material: unsorted PBMCs, taken 3 years after starting antiretroviral therapy. The CDR3 here reads CASSPGVTGELFF. The sequence in DNA is TGCGCCAGCAGCCCGGGAGTAACCGGGGAGCTGTTTTTT.